Shown below are 29 T cell receptor beta chains from a single sample sequenced in a study of response to subunit inactivated influenza vaccine. TCRdb ran MiXCR on the RT-PCR reads and lists one entry per CDR3 protein. The table has about 620,000 distinct CDR3 sequences, approximately 10% seen once. This sample was shared with a second study, whose subject was T cells expressing NK-cell markers. That work states: TCR beta libraries carry UMIs added by 5'RACE template switching.

The sample in question was PBMCs from blood, obtained on the day of vaccination. Every receptor here comes from a man aged 45-65 years who received an inactivated influenza vaccine.

This clonotype showed up just a few times. The chain carries TRBV6-2 or TRBV6-3 and TRBJ2-7, with D perhaps TRBD1 (5 bases). The V and J ends lost 1 base and 2 bases respectively, with 9 bases between them. There are 14 residues in the CDR3. Germline loops: CDR1 MNHEY, CDR2 SVGEGT. CDR3 sequence reads: CASSYFRQPYEQYF. The CDR3, as DNA: TGTGCCAGCAGTTACTTCCGACAGCCCTACGAGCAGTACTTC.

The V call is TRBV6-2 or TRBV6-3, the J call TRBJ2-3; D remains ambiguous. CDR3 length: 16 residues. Between the trimmed V and J ends, which lost 8 bases and 12 bases, there was a span of 30 bases. Germline-derived CDR1 and CDR2 are MNHEY and SVGEGT. The CDR3: CASRSSYEVPEPSQYF. The DNA for the CDR3 is TGTGCCAGCCGCAGCAGTTACGAGGTCCCCGAGCCCTCTCAGTATTTT.

This clonotype has only a few counts. The chain links TRBV20-1 to TRBJ2-1, with D possibly matching TRBD2 (5 bases). The CDR3 has 12 residues. Germline V lookup: CDR1 DFQATT, CDR2 SNEGSKA (reference sequence). V dropped 0 bases and J dropped 8 bases, with 8 bases sitting between them. The CDR3 loop is CSARDRTYEQFF. CDR3 DNA sequence: TGCAGTGCTAGAGATCGGACTTATGAGCAGTTCTTC.

About this clonotype itself: This is likely a read error, given that the CDR3 carries no conserved phenylalanine or tryptophan at its end. V is TRBV10-3 and J is TRBJ2-2, with 11 bases matching TRBD2. Germline V gives CDR1 ENHRY, CDR2 SYGVKD. Losses at the gene ends were 8 bases for V and 6 bases for J; bases not matched to a gene: 11. The CDR3 spans 16 residues. DNA of the CDR3: TGTGCCATCCAAACTAGCGGGGGTTCCTTCGCCGGGGAGCTGTTTTTA. Protein sequence: CAIQTSGGSFAGELFL.

This clonotype was seen at least ten times. CDR3 amino acids: CASSRADRVAYEQYF. CDR3 in DNA: TGTGCCAGCAGTCGCGCCGACAGGGTTGCCTACGAGCAGTACTTC. The chain recombines TRBV12-3 or TRBV12-4 with TRBJ2-7; 7 bases match TRBD1. The CDR3 is made up of 15 amino acids. V was pared by 5 bases and J by 2 bases, with 9 bases of the junction left unmatched.

This clonotype came up a few times. The chain couples TRBV6-1 to TRBJ2-7, with 8 nucleotides matching TRBD1. The junction had 9 bases not matched to a gene; V was cut back by 6 bases and J by 8 bases. The CDR3 runs to 13 residues. CDR1 is MNHNS and CDR2 is SASEGT in the germline V gene. In nucleotides, the CDR3 is TGTGCCAGCAGGACAAACAGGGGGAATAAGCAGTACTTC. It encodes CASRTNRGNKQYF.

This clonotype was detected a few times. The V and J genes are TRBV6-2 or TRBV6-3 and TRBJ1-1; D remains unclear. V shed 5 bases and J shed 3 bases, with 7 bases lying between them. This CDR3 has 12 amino acids. Germline CDR1 reads MNHEY; CDR2 reads SVGEGT. The CDR3 protein is CASSTSYTEAFF. Here the CDR3 DNA reads TGTGCCAGCAGTACAAGTTACACTGAAGCTTTCTTT.

The rearrangement joins TRBV20-1 to TRBJ2-3; either TRBD1 or TRBD2 may supply D (6 bases each). This CDR3 comprises 14 residues. Trimming took off 5 bases at V and 4 bases at J, with 16 bases between the two ends. CDR1 and CDR2 (germline): DFQATT, SNEGSKA (reference sequence). CDR3 amino acids: CSAYSGARADTQYF. The CDR3 DNA follows: TGCAGTGCTTACTCGGGGGCTCGCGCAGATACGCAGTATTTT.

This clonotype came up many times. The rearrangement links TRBV6-1 to TRBJ2-5, with D possibly being TRBD1 (6 bases). Germline lookup yields CDR1 MNHNS and CDR2 SASEGT. The V end lost 6 bases, the J end lost 3 bases, and 20 bases lay between the germline ends. The CDR3 contains 16 residues. CDR3 bases: TGTGCCAGCAGGGATTCTCACCGGGACACTAAAGAGACCCAGTACTTC. Its protein is CASRDSHRDTKETQYF.

The rearrangement links TRBV6-5 to TRBJ2-3; 8 bases line up with TRBD2. J lost 13 bases, V lost 4 bases, and 10 bases had no gene match. Germline V CDR1 and CDR2: MNHEY, SVGAGI. The CDR3 sequence is 13 residues long. Here the CDR3 reads CASSSDTGTREYF. As DNA, the CDR3 is TGTGCCAGCAGTTCCGACACCGGGACTAGGGAGTATTTT.

In this sample, this clonotype turned up many times. The V call is TRBV3-1, the J call TRBJ1-2; possibly TRBD1 for D (5 bases). CDR1 is LGHDT and CDR2 is YNNKEL in the germline V gene (reference sequence). The CDR3 runs to 15 residues. Trimming took 0 bases from V and 4 from J, leaving 12 bases between them. The chain's CDR3 is CASSQDSGPPYGYTF. The CDR3 DNA reads TGTGCCAGCAGCCAAGATTCGGGACCGCCCTATGGCTACACCTTC.

This clonotype was counted ten times or more. This chain links TRBV20-1 with TRBJ2-7; 10 bases fit TRBD2. Germline lookup yields CDR1 DFQATT and CDR2 SNEGSKA (reference sequence). The CDR3 is 14 residues long. V shed 3 bases, J shed 4 bases, and the junction held 6 bases outside the gene matches. DNA of the CDR3: TGCAGTGCTAGCATAGCGGGAGGTTTGTACGAGCAGTACTTC. This codes for CSASIAGGLYEQYF.

The V and J genes are TRBV29-1 and TRBJ2-7; D is unresolved. Trimming took 2 bases from V and 0 from J, leaving 8 bases between them. The CDR3 has 13 amino acids. Germline CDR1 and CDR2: SQVTM and ANQGSEA. For the CDR3, the DNA is TGCAGCGTTGAAAGCCCCGACTCCTACGAGCAGTACTTC. It is translated as CSVESPDSYEQYF.

This clonotype was seen ten or more times. V is TRBV12-3 or TRBV12-4 and J is TRBJ1-1; no reliable D call. The V end lost 1 base, the J end lost 3 bases, and 9 bases lay between the germline ends. The CDR3 loop spans 14 amino acids. CDR3: CASSLVEGDTEAFF. The CDR3 nucleotides are TGTGCCAGCAGTTTAGTTGAGGGAGACACTGAAGCTTTCTTT.

This clonotype was observed a handful of times. The gene calls are TRBV29-1 and TRBJ2-3; D is uncertain. The germline V and J ends were trimmed by 7 bases and 0 bases, with 14 bases remaining between them. CDR1 and CDR2 (germline): SQVTM, ANQGSEA. The CDR3 extends over 14 amino acids. The CDR3 nucleotides read TGCAGCGCTACTGGGGATCCTAGCACAGATACGCAGTATTTT. It codes for CSATGDPSTDTQYF.

The J gene is TRBJ1-1, the V gene TRBV12-3 or TRBV12-4, with D possibly matching TRBD1 (6 bases). This CDR3 spans 14 amino acids. Deletions cut 3 bases from V and 4 bases from J, with 12 bases between. The CDR3 DNA reads TGTGCCAGCAGTTTCACCACAGGGACCACTGAAGCTTTCTTT. It specifies CASSFTTGTTEAFF.

The chain joins TRBV2 to TRBJ2-3; no clear D. The germline V gene has CDR1 SNHLY and CDR2 FYNNEI. V lost 2 bases and J 5 bases, leaving 14 bases between the germline ends. The CDR3 extends over 15 amino acids. CDR3 sequence: CASSETGRSVDTQYF. In nucleotides, the CDR3 is TGTGCCAGCAGTGAAACCGGCCGGAGCGTAGATACGCAGTATTTT.

This rearrangement joins TRBV15 to TRBJ2-2, with D maybe TRBD2 (5 bases). This CDR3 region has 12 residues. V shed 8 bases and J shed 5 bases, with 9 bases lying between them. From germline, CDR1 is LNHNV and CDR2 YYDKDF (reference sequence). CDR3 loop: CATYGVTGELFF. CDR3 DNA: TGTGCCACCTACGGGGTTACCGGGGAGCTGTTTTTT.

At least ten counts were recorded for this clonotype. CDR3 nucleotides: TGTGCCAGCAGTTCAGGGGGGGGGGGCCCACAAGAGACCCAGTACTTC. This translates into CASSSGGGGPQETQYF. This chain joins TRBV12-3 or TRBV12-4 and TRBJ2-5, with D tentatively TRBD1 or TRBD2 (7 bases each). V was shortened by 4 bases and J by 2 bases, with 17 bases between the two germline ends. The CDR3 runs 16 residues.

There are a few counts of this clonotype. The chain joins TRBV3-1 to TRBJ1-6, with D unresolved. V was pared by 7 bases and J by 1 base, with 8 bases between. The CDR3 covers 14 residues. CDR1 and CDR2 (germline): LGHDT, YNNKEL (reference sequence). For the CDR3, the DNA is TGTGCCAGCAAAACTCGGTCCTATAATTCACCCCTCCACTTT. It specifies CASKTRSYNSPLHF.

There are a few counts of this clonotype. The chain joins TRBV3-1 to TRBJ1-3; the match to TRBD1 covers 7 bases. The CDR3 extends over 15 amino acids. In germline, CDR1 is LGHDT, CDR2 YNNKEL (reference sequence). The ends lost 3 bases at V and 7 bases at J; junction bases unmatched: 9. DNA of the CDR3: TGTGCCAGCAGCCAGATGACAGGGTCGGGCAACACCATATATTTT. The encoded protein is CASSQMTGSGNTIYF.

The chain couples TRBV21-1 to TRBJ2-5; no check of the table's D call, TRBD1, against the DNA was made. TRBV21-1 is reported as a pseudogene. There are 16 residues in the CDR3. The CDR3 sequence: CASSKARGQGEETQYF. The CDR3 DNA follows: TGTGCCAGCAGCAAAGCTCGGGGACAGGGGGAAGAGACCCAGTACTTC.

This clonotype was recorded a few times. The chain recombines TRBV5-1 with TRBJ2-1; no clear D gene. There are 14 residues in the CDR3. V lost 4 bases and J 9 bases, leaving 17 bases between the germline ends. Germline assignment: CDR1 SGHRS and CDR2 YFSETQ. The DNA of the CDR3 is TGCGCCAGCAGCCCGAACGGGTATCCCATTGAGCAGTTCTTC. This encodes CASSPNGYPIEQFF.

The chain employs TRBV5-1 and TRBJ2-2; TRBD1 might be the D (7 bases). The CDR3 runs to 15 residues. Germline V CDR1 and CDR2: SGHRS, YFSETQ. V shed 4 bases and J shed 3 bases, with 13 bases lying between them. The CDR3 loop reads CASSAGQIDTGELFF. The DNA of the CDR3 is TGCGCCAGCAGCGCGGGACAGATAGACACCGGGGAGCTGTTTTTT.

The chain combines TRBV3-1 with TRBJ2-7; 10 bases align to TRBD2. From germline, CDR1 is LGHDT and CDR2 YNNKEL (reference sequence). V lost 2 bases to trimming and J lost 0 bases; unmatched junction nucleotides: 13. This CDR3 contains 19 residues. CDR3 sequence (DNA): TGTGCCAGCAGCCAATTGTTGTCGAAGACTAGCGGGCTCTCCTACGAGCAGTACTTC. As protein: CASSQLLSKTSGLSYEQYF.

This clonotype showed up just a few times. The chain is built from TRBV12-3 or TRBV12-4 and TRBJ2-2, with D unresolved. The CDR3 extends over 13 amino acids. The ends were cut back, 7 bases at V and 6 bases at J, with 12 bases in the middle. CDR3 DNA: TGTGCCAGCACCCCTCGGGCGGCCGGGGAGCTGTTTTTT. Its protein is CASTPRAAGELFF.

This clonotype was picked up a small number of times. The gene calls are TRBV3-1 and TRBJ2-3; possible D gene TRBD1, 5 bases. Germline V gene sequence: CDR1 LGHDT, CDR2 YNNKEL (reference sequence). V gave up 3 bases and J gave up 4 bases, with 17 bases separating them. The CDR3 has 16 amino acids. CDR3 in DNA: TGTGCCAGCAGCCATTCGTTGCCCAGGGTCTCAGATACGCAGTATTTT. Protein product: CASSHSLPRVSDTQYF.

This clonotype occurred many times. The chain uses TRBV28 and TRBJ1-5; weak D call: TRBD1 (5 bases). Trimming removed 6 bases from V and 6 bases from J, with 12 bases in between. The CDR3 spans 13 residues. Germline V gene lookup returns CDR1 MDHEN and CDR2 SYDVKM. CDR3 in DNA: TGTGCCAGCAGACCTCAGGGTAGTCAGCCCCAGCATTTT. This gives the protein CASRPQGSQPQHF.

The chain joins TRBV15 to TRBJ2-3; no reliable D call. V shed 5 bases and J shed 1 base, with 16 bases lying between them. Germline V gene data show CDR1 as LNHNV and CDR2 as YYDKDF (reference sequence). This CDR3 spans 16 amino acids. CDR3: CATSGRFKVGTDTQYF. For the CDR3, the DNA is TGTGCCACCAGCGGCCGATTTAAGGTCGGCACAGATACGCAGTATTTT. Full variable domain (remainder filled in from reference TRBV15 and TRBJ2-3): DAMVIQNPRYQVTQFGKPVTLSCSQTLNHNVMYWYQQKSSQAPKLLFHYYDKDFNNEADTPDNFQSRRPNTSFCFLDIRSPGLGDTAMYLCATSGRFKVGTDTQYFGPGTRLTVL.